Shown below are 32 T cell receptor beta chains from a single sample sequenced in a study of type 1 and type 2 diabetes patients. PCR was run on genomic DNA. Amplification of the beta chain CDR3 used 30 forward and 13 reverse multiplex primers. One entry per CDR3 protein, called by TCRdb with MiXCR from the multiplex PCR reads. The sample shows 250,000 or so distinct CDR3 sequences, around 47% of them seen only once. Sequenced material: peripheral blood mononuclear cells (PBMCs). The receptors here all came from a man between 18 and 29 years old with type 2 diabetes.

This chain links TRBV7-2 with TRBJ1-2, with D hard to call. V lost 5 bases, J lost 7 bases, and 14 bases lay in between. In germline, CDR1 is SGHTA, CDR2 FQGNSA. This CDR3 spans 13 amino acids. The CDR3 reads CASSPTGLVGYTF. The CDR3 coding sequence is TGTGCCAGCAGCCCTACCGGGTTGGTTGGCTACACCTTC. Variable domain in full (rest from reference TRBV7-2 and TRBJ1-2): GAGVSQSPSNKVTEKGKDVELRCDPISGHTALYWYRQSLGQGLEFLIYFQGNSAPDKSGLPSDRFSAERTGGSVSTLTIQRTQQEDSAVYLCASSPTGLVGYTFGSGTRLTVV.

This sequence joins TRBV7-3 and TRBJ2-1; 13 nucleotides line up with TRBD2. This CDR3 comprises 17 residues. Germline V gene data show CDR1 as SGHTA and CDR2 as FQGTGA. With V trimmed by 1 base and J by 7 bases, 7 bases remained unmatched. In nucleotides, the CDR3 is TGTGCCAGCAGCTTAAATCGACTAGCGGGAGGATTAAATGAGCAGTTCTTC. It codes for CASSLNRLAGGLNEQFF. The whole variable domain, filled in from reference TRBV7-3 and TRBJ2-1, reads GAGVSQTPSNKVTEKGKYVELRCDPISGHTALYWYRQSLGQGPEFLIYFQGTGAADDSGLPNDRFFAVRPEGSVSTLKIQRTERGDSAVYLCASSLNRLAGGLNEQFFGPGTRLTVL.

DNA of the CDR3: TGTGCCAGTAGTACCCCGGATGAGCAGTTCTTC. Protein: CASSTPDEQFF. The chain combines TRBV19 with TRBJ2-1; D is undetermined. The CDR3 covers 11 residues. The V end was cut by 4 bases, the J end by 8 bases, with 6 bases between. The germline V gene has CDR1 LNHDA and CDR2 SQIVND (reference sequence).

The rearrangement joins TRBV9 to TRBJ2-1; a weak D match, TRBD2 (6 bases). This CDR3 contains 19 residues. Per the germline V gene, CDR1 is SGDLS and CDR2 is YYNGEE. V was pared by 0 bases and J by 0 bases, with 19 bases between. In DNA form, the CDR3 reads TGTGCCAGCAGCGTAGAAGTTCGGGGGACCGCGAGCTCCTACAATGAGCAGTTCTTC. It yields the protein CASSVEVRGTASSYNEQFF.

This clonotype was recorded a few times. The V and J genes are TRBV7-2 and TRBJ2-5; 9 nucleotides match TRBD1. The CDR3 totals 16 residues. Per the germline V gene, CDR1 is SGHTA and CDR2 is FQGNSA. Unmatched junction bases numbered 5, after V lost 2 bases and J lost 1 base. The CDR3 sequence: CASSLWGGQGQETQYF. In DNA, the CDR3 is TGTGCCAGCAGCTTATGGGGGGGACAGGGCCAAGAGACCCAGTACTTC.

The rearrangement links TRBV27 to TRBJ2-3, with D possibly TRBD2 on 6 matching bases. Germline lookup yields CDR1 MNHEY and CDR2 SMNVEV (reference sequence). With 2 bases removed from V and 0 bases from J, the gap between germline ends came to 15 bases. This CDR3 has 17 residues. The CDR3 DNA reads as TGTGCCAGCAGTTTAATCGGCGGGATGCGCAGCACAGATACGCAGTATTTT. It specifies CASSLIGGMRSTDTQYF.

The gene calls are TRBV7-3 and TRBJ1-1; 8 bases map to TRBD1. Germline V gives CDR1 SGHTA, CDR2 FQGTGA. The length of the CDR3 is 15 residues. V was pared by 6 bases and J by 4 bases, with 10 bases of the junction left unmatched. The CDR3 nucleotides are TGTGCCAGCAGGACCGGGGACAGGAGAGCCACTGAAGCTTTCTTT. Translated, it gives CASRTGDRRATEAFF.

The chain has TRBV20-1 and TRBJ2-4, with D hard to call. Germline values: CDR1 DFQATT, CDR2 SNEGSKA (reference sequence). The CDR3 consists of 14 residues. V lost 6 bases and J lost 0, with 12 bases in between. CDR3 amino acids: CSALEPKAKNIQYF. As DNA, the CDR3 is TGCAGTGCCCTGGAGCCAAAAGCCAAAAACATTCAGTACTTC.

This clonotype was seen a single time. The chain carries TRBV2 and TRBJ2-5; no clear D gene. The CDR3 is 15 residues long. The germline V gene encodes CDR1 SNHLY and CDR2 FYNNEI. Trimming removed 7 bases from V and 5 bases from J, with 20 bases in between. CDR3 sequence: CASTSGFALRETQYF. CDR3 bases: TGTGCCAGCACAAGTGGATTCGCGCTACGGGAGACCCAGTACTTC.

The V and J genes are TRBV20-1 and TRBJ2-5, with 8 nucleotides matching TRBD1. Losses at the gene ends were 4 bases for V and 3 bases for J; bases not matched to a gene: 4. CDR1 is DFQATT, CDR2 SNEGSKA, per germline (reference sequence). The CDR3 covers 13 residues. DNA for the CDR3: TGCAGTGCTACCGACAGGGGTAAAGAGACCCAGTACTTC. It specifies CSATDRGKETQYF.

There are a few counts of this clonotype. V is TRBV9 and J is TRBJ2-7, with D maybe TRBD1 (6 bases). Germline-derived CDR1 and CDR2 are SGDLS and YYNGEE. The CDR3 consists of 13 residues. Trimming removed 0 bases at V and 5 bases at J, with 9 bases between. This CDR3 reads CASSVDGGNEQYF. The DNA of the CDR3 is TGTGCCAGCAGCGTAGATGGGGGCAACGAGCAGTACTTC.

The J gene is TRBJ2-7, the V gene TRBV7-2; 7 nucleotides match TRBD1. This CDR3 contains 14 residues. J gave up 3 bases and V 2 bases, and 4 bases lay outside the gene matches. CDR1 is SGHTA and CDR2 is FQGNSA in the germline V gene. The CDR3 DNA reads TGTGCCAGCAGCTTAATTCAGGGGGTCTACGAGCAGTACTTC. Translation: CASSLIQGVYEQYF. Looking up the rest from reference TRBV7-2 and TRBJ2-7 gives the full variable domain: GAGVSQSPSNKVTEKGKDVELRCDPISGHTALYWYRQSLGQGLEFLIYFQGNSAPDKSGLPSDRFSAERTGGSVSTLTIQRTQQEDSAVYLCASSLIQGVYEQYFGPGTRLTVT.

The chain has TRBV2 and TRBJ2-7; D is possibly TRBD1 (5 bases). The germline V and J ends were trimmed by 5 bases and 6 bases, with 14 bases remaining between them. Germline-derived CDR1 and CDR2 are SNHLY and FYNNEI. The CDR3 is 13 amino acids. CDR3 sequence: CASSRAGLGEQYF. In DNA, the CDR3 is TGTGCCAGCAGTCGGGCAGGGCTCGGCGAGCAGTACTTC. The full variable domain, in which reference TRBV2 and TRBJ2-7 provide the parts outside the CDR3, is EPEVTQTPSHQVTQMGQEVILRCVPISNHLYFYWYRQILGQKVEFLVSFYNNEISEKSEIFDDQFSVERPDGSNFTLKIRSTKLEDSAMYFCASSRAGLGEQYFGPGTRLTVT.

The chain couples TRBV7-4 to TRBJ2-5, with D maybe TRBD1 (5 bases). The ends were cut back, 5 bases at V and 0 bases at J, with 13 bases in the middle. Germline values: CDR1 SGHVT, CDR2 SQSDAQ. The CDR3 has 15 residues. The CDR3 bases are TGTGCCAGCAGCCGTACAGGAACCCACCAAGAGACCCAGTACTTC. This sequence encodes CASSRTGTHQETQYF.

CDR3 sequence reads: CASSNGQGSNQPQHF. CDR3 DNA sequence: TGTGCCAGTAGTAATGGACAGGGTAGCAATCAGCCCCAGCATTTT. The rearrangement joins TRBV19 to TRBJ1-5; 8 bases map to TRBD1. CDR1 and CDR2 (germline): LNHDA, SQIVND (reference sequence). J was trimmed by 0 bases and V by 4 bases; bases with no gene match: 2. The CDR3 consists of 15 residues.

The rearrangement links TRBV12-3 or TRBV12-4 to TRBJ1-2, with D possibly matching TRBD1 (6 bases). The CDR3 is made up of 15 amino acids. V lost 4 bases to trimming and J lost 0 bases, with 12 bases between them. CDR3 in DNA: TGTGCCAGCAGTTCCAGGACAGTCTCTAACTATGGCTACACCTTC. It translates to CASSSRTVSNYGYTF.

The chain couples TRBV20-1 to TRBJ1-5; perhaps TRBD1 as D (6 bases). CDR1 and CDR2 (germline): DFQATT, SNEGSKA (reference sequence). CDR3 size: 15 residues. Trimming took off 3 bases at V and 2 bases at J, with 14 bases between the two ends. In DNA form, the CDR3 reads TGCAGTGCTAGGGTAAACAGGGTCGGCAATCAGCCCCAGCATTTT. It yields the protein CSARVNRVGNQPQHF.

About this clonotype itself: With a much larger clone just one base away, this may be a read error. The V gene is TRBV19, the J gene TRBJ2-7; D call uncertain. The CDR3 is 16 amino acids. Germline CDR1 and CDR2: LNHDA and SQIVND (reference sequence). CDR3 protein: CASSIAGDTLSYGQYF. The CDR3 DNA reads TGTGCCAGTAGTATAGCAGGAGACACCCTTTCCTACGGGCAGTACTTC.

This clonotype was observed a handful of times. The chain couples TRBV19 to TRBJ1-5; D unresolved. This CDR3 is 13 amino acids long. The germline gives CDR1 LNHDA, CDR2 SQIVND (reference sequence). Trimming stripped 6 bases from V and 3 bases from J, with 9 bases between. CDR3 nucleotide sequence: TGTGCCAGTAGCGACGAGTCCAATCAGCCCCAGCATTTT. This encodes CASSDESNQPQHF.

This clonotype was found once. V gene TRBV28 combines with J gene TRBJ1-5; no definite D call. V was clipped by 6 bases and J by 0 bases, with 12 bases between them. This CDR3 spans 15 amino acids. Germline-derived CDR1 and CDR2 are MDHEN and SYDVKM. The CDR3 spells CASSRISSSNQPQHF. The CDR3 DNA is TGTGCCAGCAGCCGGATTAGTAGTAGCAATCAGCCCCAGCATTTT.

In its sample, this clonotype was seen many times. The chain combines TRBV19 with TRBJ1-1, with D maybe TRBD1 (5 bases). CDR1 and CDR2 from the germline V gene are LNHDA and SQIVND (reference sequence). Trimming removed 8 bases at V and 0 bases at J, with 10 bases between. The CDR3 totals 13 residues. The CDR3 nucleotides are TGTGCCAGTGGCGAGGGGTTGAACACTGAAGCTTTCTTT. It translates to CASGEGLNTEAFF.

The chain employs TRBV27 and TRBJ2-5; 8 bases map to TRBD1. The J call is in doubt because the DNA end fits TRBJ2-1 better. The CDR3 has 17 amino acids. Germline-derived CDR1 and CDR2 are MNHEY and SMNVEV (reference sequence). CDR3 in amino acids: CASSFLPWGQAANEQFF. As DNA, the CDR3 is TGTGCCAGCAGTTTCCTGCCTTGGGGACAGGCGGCGAATGAGCAGTTCTTC.

This clonotype was observed a few times. This rearrangement joins TRBV20-1 to TRBJ1-6; no clear D gene. Germline-derived CDR1 and CDR2 are DFQATT and SNEGSKA (reference sequence). Trimming shortened V by 6 bases and J by 5 bases, and 17 bases separated the two germline ends. The CDR3 consists of 15 residues. The CDR3: CSAQRAWQNNSPLHF. CDR3 in DNA: TGCAGTGCCCAAAGGGCGTGGCAGAATAATTCACCCCTCCACTTT.

This clonotype was counted only a few times. The chain uses TRBV7-8 and TRBJ1-2; D is unclear. The CDR3 is 14 residues long. V was clipped by 5 bases and J by 13 bases, with 23 bases between them. Germline values: CDR1 SGHVS, CDR2 FQNEAQ. The CDR3 sequence is CASSTRRTDPMCTF. The CDR3, as DNA: TGTGCCAGCAGCACCCGAAGGACGGACCCAATGTGCACCTTC.

V and J are TRBV12-3 or TRBV12-4 and TRBJ1-2; 9 bases agree with TRBD1. The V gene end was trimmed by 5 bases and the J gene end by 7 bases; junction bases not matched to a gene: 5. The CDR3 runs 13 residues. DNA of the CDR3: TGTGCCAGCAGTCTCGGACAGGGGATTGGCTACACCTTC. Translating gives CASSLGQGIGYTF.

The J gene is TRBJ2-7, the V gene TRBV6-4, with TRBD1 matching over 7 bases. Germline V gene sequence: CDR1 MRHNA, CDR2 SNTAGT. CDR3 length: 14 residues. The junction had 5 bases not matched to a gene; V was cut back by 5 bases and J by 1 base. The CDR3 coding sequence is TGTGCCAGCAGTAAACAGGGGCTTTCCTACGAGCAGTACTTC. Its translation: CASSKQGLSYEQYF.

The V gene is TRBV5-1, the J gene TRBJ2-3; 10 nucleotides match TRBD2. From germline, CDR1 is SGHRS and CDR2 YFSETQ. The CDR3 runs 17 residues. After removal of 4 bases from V and 2 bases from J, the junction contained 10 bases not matched to a gene. The CDR3: CASSRLSGGETTDTQYF. The CDR3 nucleotides read TGCGCCAGCAGCCGGCTCAGCGGGGGGGAAACCACAGATACGCAGTATTTT.

CDR3 loop: CASSPSTGQNNQPQHF. The DNA of the CDR3 is TGTGCCAGCAGCCCCTCAACTGGGCAGAACAATCAGCCCCAGCATTTT. This rearrangement joins TRBV5-6 to TRBJ1-5; D is unresolved. The CDR3 has 16 residues. V lost 4 bases and J 3 bases, leaving 17 bases between the germline ends. The V gene's germline CDR1 is SGHDT and CDR2 YYEEEE.

This rearrangement joins TRBV9 to TRBJ1-2; 7 positions agree with TRBD1. This CDR3 comprises 15 residues. Germline CDR1 is SGDLS and CDR2 is YYNGEE. V shed 4 bases, J shed 6 bases, and the junction held 12 bases outside the gene matches. The CDR3 bases are TGTGCCAGCAGCCTCCTAGAGACAGGGACAAATGGCTACACCTTC. Protein product: CASSLLETGTNGYTF.

The chain employs TRBV7-8 and TRBJ2-7, with 14 bases identical to TRBD2. CDR1 SGHVS and CDR2 FQNEAQ come from the germline V gene. The CDR3 is made up of 16 amino acids. J lost 4 bases, V lost 6 bases, and 8 bases had no gene match. The CDR3: CASSGGLAGGLYEQYF. The CDR3 bases are TGTGCCAGCAGTGGCGGACTAGCGGGAGGACTATACGAGCAGTACTTC.

The chain couples TRBV20-1 to TRBJ2-5; 8 bases align to TRBD2. Per the germline V gene, CDR1 is DFQATT and CDR2 is SNEGSKA (reference sequence). Germline trimming cut 5 bases from V and 1 base from J; bases unmatched to any gene: 3. The CDR3 has 13 residues. The CDR3 is CSAYSGTQETQYF. The CDR3 DNA is TGCAGTGCTTATAGCGGGACCCAAGAGACCCAGTACTTC.

A few counts support this clonotype. The chain joins TRBV10-3 to TRBJ2-7, with D tentatively TRBD1 (5 bases). V was clipped by 0 bases and J by 3 bases, with 15 bases between them. The V gene's germline CDR1 is ENHRY and CDR2 SYGVKD. The CDR3 contains 16 residues. The CDR3 region is CAISESDTSYRYEQYF. The DNA for the CDR3 is TGTGCCATCAGTGAGTCGGACACAAGCTACCGCTACGAGCAGTACTTC.